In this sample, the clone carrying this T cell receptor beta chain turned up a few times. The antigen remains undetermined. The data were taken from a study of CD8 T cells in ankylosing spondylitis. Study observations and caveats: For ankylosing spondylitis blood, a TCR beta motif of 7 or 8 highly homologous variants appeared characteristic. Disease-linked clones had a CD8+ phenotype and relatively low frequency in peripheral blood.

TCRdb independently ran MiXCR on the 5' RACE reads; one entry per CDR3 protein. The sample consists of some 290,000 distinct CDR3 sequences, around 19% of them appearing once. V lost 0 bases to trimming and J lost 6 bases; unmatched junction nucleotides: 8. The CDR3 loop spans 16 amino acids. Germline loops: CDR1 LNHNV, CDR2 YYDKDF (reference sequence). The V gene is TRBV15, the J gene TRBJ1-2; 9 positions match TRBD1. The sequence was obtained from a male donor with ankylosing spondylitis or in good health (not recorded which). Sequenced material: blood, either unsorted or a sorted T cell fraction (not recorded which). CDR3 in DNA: TGTGCCACCAGCAGAGATCCGGGACAGGGTAGGAATGGCTACACCTTC. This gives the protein CATSRDPGQGRNGYTF.